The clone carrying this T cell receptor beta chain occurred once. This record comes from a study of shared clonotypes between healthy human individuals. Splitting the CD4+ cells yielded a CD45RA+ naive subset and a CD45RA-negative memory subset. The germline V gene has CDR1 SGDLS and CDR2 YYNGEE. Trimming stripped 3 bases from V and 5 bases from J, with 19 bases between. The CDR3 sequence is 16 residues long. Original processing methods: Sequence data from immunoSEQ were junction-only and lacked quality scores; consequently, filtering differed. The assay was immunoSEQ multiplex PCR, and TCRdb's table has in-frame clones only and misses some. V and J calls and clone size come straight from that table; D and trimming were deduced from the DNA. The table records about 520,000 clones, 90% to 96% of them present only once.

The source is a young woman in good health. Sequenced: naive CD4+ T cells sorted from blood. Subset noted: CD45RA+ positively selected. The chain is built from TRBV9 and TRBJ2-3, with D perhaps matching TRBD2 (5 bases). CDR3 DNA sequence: TGTGCCAGCAGCGGATACGGGATGAATAGGTTAGATACGCAGTATTTT. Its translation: CASSGYGMNRLDTQYF.